The next 5 T cell receptor beta chains were all read from a single sample in a study of TIL therapy for anti-PD-1-resistant metastatic lung cancer. The libraries were made with immunoSEQ v3. Produced via immunoSEQ multiplex PCR; TCRdb's table is partial and in-frame only. Seen here are around 26,000 clones, approximately 63% observed once, and the top ten hold approximately 16%. The time point denotes: pre-treatment sample, taken before nivolumab and TIL therapy. Tumor tissue came from excised metastases, mostly pleural nodules or supraclavicular lymph nodes. The specimen was tumor tissue, collected at baseline. These receptors were obtained from a woman aged 30-79 years with non-small cell lung cancer.

This clone showed up just a few times. The genes are TRBV7-9 and TRBJ2-3; a weak D match, TRBD2 (6 bases). Germline-derived CDR1 and CDR2 are SEHNR and FQNEAQ (reference sequence). This CDR3 spans 15 amino acids. V was shortened by 5 bases and J by 1 base, with 13 bases between the two germline ends. The CDR3, as DNA: TGTGCCAGCAGCATCGGGGTAGCGGGCACAGATACGCAGTATTTT. Translated: CASSIGVAGTDTQYF.

This chain links TRBV10-2 with TRBJ2-7; tentatively, D is TRBD2 (6 bases). Per the germline V gene, CDR1 is WSHSY and CDR2 is SAAADI. Deletions cut 8 bases from V and 3 bases from J, with 17 bases between. The CDR3 covers 14 residues. CDR3 DNA sequence: TGCGCCAGCGGTACCGGGACTCGGGGCTACGAGCAGTACTTC. As protein: CASGTGTRGYEQYF.

The chain has TRBV9 and TRBJ1-1; maybe TRBD1 (5 bases). Per the germline V gene, CDR1 is SGDLS and CDR2 is YYNGEE. CDR3 length: 18 residues. With 3 bases removed from V and 0 bases from J, the gap between germline ends came to 21 bases. CDR3 nucleotides: TGTGCCAGCAGCGCAGGGTTAATGAGCAGTCCCATGAACACTGAAGCTTTCTTT. Residues: CASSAGLMSSPMNTEAFF.

The rearrangement links TRBV5-1 to TRBJ1-5, with unresolved D. Trimming left V 0 bases short and J 1 base short, with 11 bases between. In germline, CDR1 is SGHRS, CDR2 YFSETQ. The length of the CDR3 is 16 residues. Here the CDR3 reads CASSLDGSTSNQPQHF. The CDR3 region has the DNA TGCGCCAGCAGCTTGGATGGCAGCACCAGCAATCAGCCCCAGCATTTT.

This clone was recorded a few times. V and J are TRBV10-3 and TRBJ1-1; 9 bases agree with TRBD1. The J segment lost 4 bases and the V segment lost 9 bases, leaving 6 bases of the junction unmatched. CDR1 is ENHRY and CDR2 is SYGVKD in the germline V gene. The CDR3 contains 13 residues. For the CDR3, the DNA is TGTGCCATGATGGGACAGGGTGCCACTGAAGCTTTCTTT. Its protein is CAMMGQGATEAFF.